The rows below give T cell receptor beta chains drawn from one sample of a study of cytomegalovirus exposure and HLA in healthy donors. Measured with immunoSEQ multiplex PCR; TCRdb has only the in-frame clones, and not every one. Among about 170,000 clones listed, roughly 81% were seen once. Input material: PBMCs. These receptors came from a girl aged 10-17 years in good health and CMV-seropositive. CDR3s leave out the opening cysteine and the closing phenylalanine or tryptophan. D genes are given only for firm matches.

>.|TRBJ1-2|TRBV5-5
ASSLNWAQGLGYT
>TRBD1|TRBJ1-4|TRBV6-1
ASSEGGQGGEKLF
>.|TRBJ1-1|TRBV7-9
ASSLSSHRGTEAF
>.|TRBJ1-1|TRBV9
ASSALQGETEAF
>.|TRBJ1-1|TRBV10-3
AISDRGENTEAF
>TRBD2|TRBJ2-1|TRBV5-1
ASSTSGGANEQF
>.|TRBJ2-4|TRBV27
ASSFLGGIQY
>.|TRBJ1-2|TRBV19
ASSSTGTNYGYT
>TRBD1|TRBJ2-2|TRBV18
ASSATGANTGELF
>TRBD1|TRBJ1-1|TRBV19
ASSVGQLNTEAF
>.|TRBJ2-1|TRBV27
ASRIGVHINEQF
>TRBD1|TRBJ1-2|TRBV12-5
ASGLLPGQTNGYT
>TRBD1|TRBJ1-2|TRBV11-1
ASSPSGQKNYGYT
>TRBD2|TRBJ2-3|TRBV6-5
ASRVGGTSTDTQY
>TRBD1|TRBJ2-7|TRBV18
ASSPPGQGMKSYEQY
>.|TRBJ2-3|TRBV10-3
AISERGGPPDTQY
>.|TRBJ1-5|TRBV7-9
ASSLAATDQPQH
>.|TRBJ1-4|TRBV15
ATSRARQEKLF
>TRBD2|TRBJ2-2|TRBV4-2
ASSQTSVERFGELF
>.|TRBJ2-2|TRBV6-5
ASTLSGTGELF
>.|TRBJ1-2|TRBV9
ASSRGGGSYT
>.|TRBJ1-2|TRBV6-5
ASNPRGTGFYGYT
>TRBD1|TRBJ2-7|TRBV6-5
ASSSTGNYEQY
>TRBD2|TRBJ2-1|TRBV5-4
ASRSRGGSYNEQF
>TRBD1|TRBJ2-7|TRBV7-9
ASSLTGGSYDEQY
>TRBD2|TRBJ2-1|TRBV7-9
ASSLGASGGSSYNEQF
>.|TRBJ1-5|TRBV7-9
ASSLGSGPNQPQH
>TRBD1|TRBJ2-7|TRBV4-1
ASSQDGTDYEQY
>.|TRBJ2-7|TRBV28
ASSMGARSGEQY
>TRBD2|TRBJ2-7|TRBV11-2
ASSLSLAGGRVPYEQY
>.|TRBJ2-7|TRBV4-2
ASSPLWGGQPISSYEQY
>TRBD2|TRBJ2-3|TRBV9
ASSLTSGGADTDTQY
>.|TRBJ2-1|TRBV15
ATSGRPRGEQF
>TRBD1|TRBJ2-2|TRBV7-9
ASSPDPDRVGNTGELF
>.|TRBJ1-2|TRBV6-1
ASSDRGTYGYT
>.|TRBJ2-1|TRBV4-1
ASSLGTPLSYNEQF
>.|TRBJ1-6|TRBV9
ASSPAGPGGSPLH
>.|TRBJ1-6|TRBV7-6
ASSLGRREYNSPLH
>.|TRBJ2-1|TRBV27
ASSLQIYNEQF
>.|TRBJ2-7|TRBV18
ASSPLIGGEKYEQY
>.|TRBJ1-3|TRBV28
ASRPPGGKGNTIY
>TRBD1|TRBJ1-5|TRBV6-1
ASKQTGNQPQH
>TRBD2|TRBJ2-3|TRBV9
ASSVVASGGSSDTQY
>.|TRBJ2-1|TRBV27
ASSLFPGSEQF
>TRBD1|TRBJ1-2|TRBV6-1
ASSESGGYGYT
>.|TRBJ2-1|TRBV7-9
ASSSNSGTYGEQF
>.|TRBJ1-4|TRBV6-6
ASSWGSEKLF
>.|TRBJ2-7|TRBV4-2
ASSHLVAGAAYEQY
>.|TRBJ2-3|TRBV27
ASSVYAGLLYTDTQY
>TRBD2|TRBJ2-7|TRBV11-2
ASSLTGLLAGGLYEQY
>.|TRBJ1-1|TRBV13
ASSPQTNTEAF
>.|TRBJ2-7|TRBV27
ASSLYGTGESYEQY
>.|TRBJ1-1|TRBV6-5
ASSYDTVDTEAF
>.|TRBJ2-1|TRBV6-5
ASSYLYEQF
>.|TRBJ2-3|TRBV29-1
SVFRGFVGRDTQY
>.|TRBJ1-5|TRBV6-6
ASRIQGNQPQH
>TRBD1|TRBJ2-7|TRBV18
ASSLRTGNRDEQY